Below, one T cell receptor beta chain is given with its context. This sample was taken from a study of blood T cell repertoires in COVID-19. Study overall: The United States, Italy and Spain supplied acute and convalescent COVID-19 samples. Sample material is recorded as cDNA or gDNA derived from T cells, B-cell-depleted T cells, or PBMCs.

Per the authors' pipeline: Scientists estimated how many nucleated cells there were by amplifying reference gene primers. Using immunoSEQ multiplex PCR, the repertoire was profiled, and TCRdb retains in-frame clones only, with some absent. V and J calls and clone size are copied from that table; D and trimming were computed from the DNA. The sample holds fewer than 20,000 clones; 91% are singletons and the top ten take around 7.2%. The TCR sequence derives from a human donor in a cohort sampled during active COVID-19. Sequencing used peripheral blood.

CDR3 DNA: TGTGCCAGCAGCCCGAACCCCAGGGGGCGTCAGCCCCAGCATTTT. Amino acids: CASSPNPRGRQPQHF. The J gene is TRBJ1-5, the V gene TRBV7-2, with 8 bases matching TRBD1. Germline CDR1 SGHTA, CDR2 FQGNSA. J was trimmed by 6 bases and V by 5 bases; bases with no gene match: 9. This CDR3 contains 15 residues.